The rows below give T cell receptor beta chains drawn from one sample of a study of cytomegalovirus exposure and HLA in healthy donors. Clones were sequenced by immunoSEQ multiplex PCR, and TCRdb holds only the in-frame ones, with some missing. Of about 110,000 clones listed, over 60% are singletons. The sequenced material came from PBMCs. These receptors were taken from a man younger than 45 in good health and CMV-seropositive. CDR3s include the opening cysteine and the closing phenylalanine or tryptophan. The order of the fields is D gene, J gene, V gene, CDR3 protein. The D gene is left open where the match is weak.

D gene: TRBD1
J gene: TRBJ1-1
V gene: TRBV6-5
CDR3 protein: CASRSPTGRDTEAFF

D gene: .
J gene: TRBJ2-2
V gene: TRBV15
CDR3 protein: CATSRASTGNTGELFF

D gene: .
J gene: TRBJ2-1
V gene: TRBV29-1
CDR3 protein: CSVAAETYNEQFF

D gene: TRBD1
J gene: TRBJ1-1
V gene: TRBV5-1
CDR3 protein: CASSPGQMNTEAFF

D gene: TRBD1
J gene: TRBJ2-1
V gene: TRBV2
CDR3 protein: CGRDRPNNEQFF

D gene: TRBD1
J gene: TRBJ2-7
V gene: TRBV30
CDR3 protein: CAWMGQGNEQYF

D gene: TRBD1
J gene: TRBJ1-5
V gene: TRBV27
CDR3 protein: CASSFLGQGAWQPQHF

D gene: TRBD1
J gene: TRBJ2-5
V gene: TRBV7-2
CDR3 protein: CASSQRAGGETQYF

D gene: .
J gene: TRBJ1-3
V gene: TRBV9
CDR3 protein: CASSVSGGAGNTIYF

D gene: TRBD1
J gene: TRBJ1-4
V gene: TRBV27
CDR3 protein: CASSGTGSNEKLFF

D gene: .
J gene: TRBJ2-7
V gene: TRBV6-1
CDR3 protein: CASSSVSYEQYF

D gene: TRBD2
J gene: TRBJ2-2
V gene: TRBV27
CDR3 protein: CASSLSRLAGGPYHTGELFF

D gene: TRBD1
J gene: TRBJ2-2
V gene: TRBV6-5
CDR3 protein: CASRTGFDTGELFF

D gene: TRBD1
J gene: TRBJ1-2
V gene: TRBV5-1
CDR3 protein: CASTPDRGVYTF

D gene: .
J gene: TRBJ1-1
V gene: TRBV7-9
CDR3 protein: CASSPVGGGLGNTEAFF

D gene: .
J gene: TRBJ2-3
V gene: TRBV29-1
CDR3 protein: CSVEAWQDSTDTQYF

D gene: .
J gene: TRBJ2-3
V gene: TRBV9
CDR3 protein: CASNTRGRESTDTQYF

D gene: TRBD1
J gene: TRBJ1-4
V gene: TRBV5-1
CDR3 protein: CASSLGQGVLTNEKLFF

D gene: .
J gene: TRBJ2-3
V gene: TRBV6-5
CDR3 protein: CASSPRDTQYF

D gene: TRBD1
J gene: TRBJ1-1
V gene: TRBV5-1
CDR3 protein: CASSWTGGSTEAFF

D gene: TRBD1
J gene: TRBJ1-2
V gene: TRBV9
CDR3 protein: CASSAGGIRGQGRGGYTF

D gene: .
J gene: TRBJ1-4
V gene: TRBV5-6
CDR3 protein: CASSITVGRVSTNEKLFF

D gene: TRBD1
J gene: TRBJ2-3
V gene: TRBV5-4
CDR3 protein: CASSSRQGADTQYF

D gene: .
J gene: TRBJ1-2
V gene: TRBV5-4
CDR3 protein: CASSLVGRGMSVGYTF

D gene: TRBD1
J gene: TRBJ2-2
V gene: TRBV28
CDR3 protein: CASSLVGTGGTGELFF

D gene: .
J gene: TRBJ1-4
V gene: TRBV7-8
CDR3 protein: CASRKSRGPNEKLFF

D gene: TRBD1
J gene: TRBJ2-7
V gene: TRBV15
CDR3 protein: CATSTEQGAAYEQYF

D gene: .
J gene: TRBJ2-7
V gene: TRBV4-3
CDR3 protein: CASSRGQGRDEQYF

D gene: TRBD1
J gene: TRBJ1-2
V gene: TRBV29-1
CDR3 protein: CSARQGLGNYGYTF

D gene: TRBD2
J gene: TRBJ2-1
V gene: TRBV7-8
CDR3 protein: CASLAGGPGGYNEQFF

D gene: TRBD1
J gene: TRBJ2-3
V gene: TRBV9
CDR3 protein: CASSGRDRSTDTQYF

D gene: TRBD1
J gene: TRBJ2-3
V gene: TRBV7-2
CDR3 protein: CASSSQTGYTDTQYF

D gene: TRBD1
J gene: TRBJ2-3
V gene: TRBV18
CDR3 protein: CASSPTGHTDTQYF

D gene: .
J gene: TRBJ2-7
V gene: TRBV19
CDR3 protein: CASSNGLQGRPGYEQYF

D gene: .
J gene: TRBJ2-7
V gene: TRBV28
CDR3 protein: CASPLGTLHSYEQYF

D gene: TRBD2
J gene: TRBJ2-7
V gene: TRBV5-1
CDR3 protein: CASSLDGGGAYEQYF

D gene: TRBD1
J gene: TRBJ2-7
V gene: TRBV13
CDR3 protein: CASSAYRTGVYEQYF

D gene: TRBD2
J gene: TRBJ2-3
V gene: TRBV6-4
CDR3 protein: CASSRTSGGATDTQYF

D gene: TRBD1
J gene: TRBJ2-2
V gene: TRBV27
CDR3 protein: CASSLWATGTGFAGELFF

D gene: TRBD2
J gene: TRBJ2-7
V gene: TRBV4-3
CDR3 protein: CASSQDVSGGLTYEQYF

D gene: TRBD2
J gene: TRBJ2-7
V gene: TRBV7-8
CDR3 protein: CASSLEGGIWTSGRDEQYF

D gene: .
J gene: TRBJ1-5
V gene: TRBV19
CDR3 protein: CASSWQRSNQPQHF